Listed here is a single TCR beta chain. Its cognate antigen is unknown. The data were taken from a study of OX40 agonist ivuxolimab in advanced cancers. About the study: At doses from 0.01 to 10 mg/kg, patients were given intravenous ivuxolimab every 2 weeks. Three patients responded partially, comprising one with hepatocellular carcinoma and two with cutaneous melanoma.

Clones were read by immunoSEQ multiplex PCR, and TCRdb kept only the in-frame ones, dropping some. This table has 65,000 to 95,000 clones, about 83% appearing once. The CDR3 runs 16 residues. Overall study findings and caveats: On average, a greater number of expanded clones characterised CD8+ T cells relative to CD4+. The work left the antigen specificity of expanded peripheral T cells undetermined.

This sequence originates from an adult with an advanced solid tumor such as melanoma, head and neck, liver or kidney cancer. The chain uses TRBV21-1 and TRBJ1-5. TRBV21-1 is tagged as a pseudogene. The sequencing here drew on CD4+ or CD8+ T cells sorted from blood, taken in a trial of the OX40 agonist ivuxolimab. For the CDR3, the DNA is TGTGCCAGCAGCAATCGAGGGGCTTTTAGCAATCAGCCCCAGCATTTT. Encoded protein: CASSNRGAFSNQPQHF.